This T cell receptor beta chain was obtained from a study of blood T cell repertoires in COVID-19. Across the study: Collection of acute and convalescent COVID-19 samples took place in the United States, Italy and Spain. In each case, the material was cDNA or gDNA derived from T cells, B-cell-depleted T cells, or PBMCs.

Study processing details: Cell counts per sample came from amplifying reference gene primers. Clones were read by immunoSEQ multiplex PCR, and TCRdb kept only the in-frame ones, dropping some. That table supplies the V and J calls and clone size; D and trimming were determined from the DNA. The data show about 98,000 clones, approximately 90% seen once. This CDR3 has 15 residues. Trimming removed 4 bases from V and 8 bases from J; junction bases left unmatched: 6. The TCR comes from a man aged 70 or older with acute or convalescent COVID-19. The chain carries TRBV23-1 and TRBJ2-1; 12 nucleotides match TRBD1. TRBV23-1 has ORF status, its function being uncertain. The specimen was peripheral blood. CDR3 nucleotide sequence: TGCGCCAGCAGTCTGGGGACAGGGGGCGGCGATGAGCAGTTCTTC. Protein: CASSLGTGGGDEQFF.